This TCR beta chain was sequenced during a study of T cell repertoires in cytomegalovirus infection. In the study overall: Matching HLA type, along with CMV infection, was indicated by public TCR beta signatures. General study findings and limits: HLA-C-restricted CMV-specific TCR beta clonotypes prevailed in the ex vivo response.

TCRdb called the reads again in MiXCR, with one record for every CDR3 protein. The repertoire holds approximately 100,000 distinct CDR3 sequences, with about 40% as singletons. Deletions cut 2 bases from V and 5 bases from J, with 6 bases between. Germline V gene sequence: CDR1 MNHNY, CDR2 SVGAGI (reference sequence). The CDR3 is 12 residues long. In the case of this clonotype: Antigen specificity is unknown.

This chain joins TRBV6-6 and TRBJ1-1; no clear D gene. This specimen was CD8+ T cells from cultured PBMCs, taken from culture after CMV antigen stimulation. The source of this sequence is a human donor in good health (CMV status not recorded). Some clones in this sample may be carry-over from other donors' samples. The CDR3 loop is CASSYMGTEAFF. CDR3 sequence (DNA): TGTGCCAGCAGTTACATGGGGACTGAAGCTTTCTTT.